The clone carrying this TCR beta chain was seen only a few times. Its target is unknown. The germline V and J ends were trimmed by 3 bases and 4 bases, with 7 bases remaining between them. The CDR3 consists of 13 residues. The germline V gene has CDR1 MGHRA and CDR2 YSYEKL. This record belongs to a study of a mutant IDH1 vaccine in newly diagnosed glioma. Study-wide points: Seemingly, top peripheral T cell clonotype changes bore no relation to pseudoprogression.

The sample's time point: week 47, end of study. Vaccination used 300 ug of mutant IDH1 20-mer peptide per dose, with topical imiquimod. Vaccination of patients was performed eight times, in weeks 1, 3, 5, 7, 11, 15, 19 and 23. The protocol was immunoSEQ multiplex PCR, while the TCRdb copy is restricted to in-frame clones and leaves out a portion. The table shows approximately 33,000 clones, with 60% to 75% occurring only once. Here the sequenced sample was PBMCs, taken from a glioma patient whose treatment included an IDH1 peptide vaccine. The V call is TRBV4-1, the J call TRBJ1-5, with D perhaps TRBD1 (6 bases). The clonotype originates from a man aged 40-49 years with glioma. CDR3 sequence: CASSQQGNQPQHF. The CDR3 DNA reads TGCGCCAGCAGCCAGCAGGGGAATCAGCCCCAGCATTTT.